The TCR beta chain described here comes from a study of sequential checkpoint blockade in melanoma. Treatment in this sample: randomized to nivolumab then ipilimumab (arm A) or the reverse (arm B). CDR3 length equals 13 residues. The V end lost 3 bases, the J end lost 5 bases, and 10 bases lay between the germline ends. CDR1 is LNHDA and CDR2 is SQIVND in the germline V gene (reference sequence). Generated by immunoSEQ multiplex PCR, the TCRdb table keeps only in-frame clones and is missing some. The table lists 5,500 to 6,500 clones, 20% to 30% of them singletons, with roughly 8.1% in the top ten. Sequenced material: tumor tissue (inferred from file names), taken from a patient given nivolumab and ipilimumab in sequence. The J gene is TRBJ2-5, the V gene TRBV19; D perhaps matches TRBD2 (5 bases). The sequence was obtained from a human donor with melanoma. CDR3 amino acids: CASSITRRETQYF. DNA of the CDR3: TGTGCCAGTAGTATTACCAGGAGGGAGACCCAGTACTTC.